This T cell receptor beta chain was profiled in a study of blood T cell repertoires in COVID-19. Overall study context: COVID-19 samples, acute and convalescent, were from the United States, Italy and Spain. Nucleic acid was either cDNA or gDNA, and it came from T cells, B-cell-depleted T cells, or PBMCs.

TCRdb's copy holds only in-frame clones and misses some; the assay was immunoSEQ multiplex PCR. The sample has approximately 400,000 clones; 88% are singletons. Sequences were obtained from PBMCs or T cells enriched from blood (not recorded which). The sequence derives from a woman younger than 35 who had recovered from COVID-19.

The CDR3 DNA sequence: TGTGCCAGTAAGACAGGAGCTTATAGCAATCAGCCCCAGCATTTT. Protein: CASKTGAYSNQPQHF. The chain combines TRBV27 with TRBJ1-5, with D perhaps matching TRBD1 (6 bases). The CDR3 contains 15 residues. Germline V gene data show CDR1 as MNHEY and CDR2 as SMNVEV (reference sequence). The V gene lost 9 bases and the J gene lost 0 bases, with 15 bases spanning the gap.